Below, one T cell receptor beta chain is given with its context. The antigen is not known. Its ends do not fully match the called genes, so a read error is possible. This entry comes from a study of cytomegalovirus exposure and HLA in healthy donors. Study-level results: Some public TCRs appeared in many individuals, while most sequences were rare. Clusters of TCRs from the first cohort tended to co-occur in the 120 or so validation repertoires (as a later analysis found). It was 164 TCR beta chains that were listed as cytomegalovirus-associated. High sensitivity and specificity were reportedly achieved when the classifier diagnosed cytomegalovirus status.

Clones were sequenced by immunoSEQ multiplex PCR, and TCRdb holds only the in-frame ones, with some missing. The data hold roughly 80,000 clones, with around 94% observed a single time. CDR1 and CDR2 (germline): MNHNS, SASEGT. This CDR3 comprises 14 residues. The sequenced material came from PBMCs. This receptor was taken from a woman younger than 30 in good health and CMV-seronegative. This chain connects TRBV6-1 to TRBJ1-5; D unresolved. CDR3 sequence (DNA): TGTGCCAGCGGTGAAAACCGGGTCAATCAGCCCCAGCATTTT. The encoded protein is CASGENRVNQPQHF.